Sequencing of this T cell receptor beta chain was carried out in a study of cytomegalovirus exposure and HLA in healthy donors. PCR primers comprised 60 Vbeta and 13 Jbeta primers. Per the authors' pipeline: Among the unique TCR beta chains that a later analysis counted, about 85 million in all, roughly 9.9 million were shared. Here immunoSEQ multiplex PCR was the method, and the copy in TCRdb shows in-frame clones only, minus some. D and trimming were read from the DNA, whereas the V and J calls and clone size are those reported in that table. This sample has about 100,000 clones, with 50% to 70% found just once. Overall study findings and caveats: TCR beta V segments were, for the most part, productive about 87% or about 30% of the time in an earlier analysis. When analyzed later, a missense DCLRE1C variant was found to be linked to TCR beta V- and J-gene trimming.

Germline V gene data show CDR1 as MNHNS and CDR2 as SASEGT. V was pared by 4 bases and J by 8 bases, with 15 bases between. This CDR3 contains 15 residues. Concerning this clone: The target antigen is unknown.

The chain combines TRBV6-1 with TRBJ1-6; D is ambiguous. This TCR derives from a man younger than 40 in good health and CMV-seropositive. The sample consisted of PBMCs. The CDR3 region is CASSAISGNDSPLHF. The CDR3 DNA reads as TGTGCCAGCAGTGCTATTTCAGGCAATGATTCACCCCTCCACTTT.